A single sample gave rise to the 19 T cell receptor beta chains below, sequenced in a study of blood T cell repertoires in COVID-19 (dated by TCRdb to 2019 to 2021). Libraries came from the immunoSEQ multiplex PCR assay. As stored in TCRdb, this immuneACCESS dataset retains in-frame rearrangements with V and J assigned. A fraction of the clones does not appear; measured against another copy, unresolved V genes explain less than half of the discrepancy, and the remainder lacks a known reason. This sample has about 180,000 clones in its table, and 86% of those were observed once. The top ten clonotypes cover under 9.5% of the sample. Sequenced sample: PBMCs or T cells enriched from blood (not recorded which). All receptors come from a woman aged 25-40 years who had recovered from COVID-19.

This chain joins TRBV18 and TRBJ2-7, with D unresolved. Germline-derived CDR1 and CDR2 are KGHSH and LQKENI. This CDR3 has 12 amino acids. V was shortened by 3 bases and J by 7 bases, with 10 bases between the two germline ends. The CDR3 reads CASSPISQEQYF. CDR3 bases: TGTGCCAGCTCACCTATATCCCAGGAGCAGTACTTC.

This clone has a handful of counts. The CDR3 loop reads CASREEGTYEQYF. The DNA for the CDR3 is TGTGCCAGCAGGGAGGAGGGAACCTACGAGCAGTACTTC. The chain employs TRBV7-9 and TRBJ2-7; a possible D gene is TRBD2 (6 bases). Germline V lookup: CDR1 SEHNR, CDR2 FQNEAQ (reference sequence). The V gene lost 6 bases and the J gene lost 2 bases, with 11 bases spanning the gap. The CDR3 covers 13 residues.

This chain joins TRBV6-1 and TRBJ1-2; 7 nucleotides agree with TRBD1. V was clipped by 4 bases and J by 0 bases; unmatched bases: 8. This CDR3 is 16 amino acids long. In germline, CDR1 is MNHNS, CDR2 SASEGT. CDR3 residues: CASSVRGNSANYGYTF. Here the CDR3 DNA reads TGTGCCAGCAGTGTCAGGGGGAACTCGGCTAACTATGGCTACACCTTC.

The J gene is TRBJ2-6, the V gene TRBV25-1; D gene uncertain. Trimming cost V 2 bases and J 0 bases, with 8 bases left between them. CDR1 and CDR2 (germline): MGHDK, SYGVNS. The CDR3 spans 16 residues. The CDR3 coding sequence is TGTGCCAGCAGTGAAGGCGAGGTCTCTGGGGCCAACGTCCTGACTTTC. Translated: CASSEGEVSGANVLTF.

The chain couples TRBV29-1 to TRBJ2-5, with 10 positions matching TRBD2. After removal of 5 bases from V and 3 bases from J, the junction contained 6 bases not matched to a gene. This CDR3 has 14 amino acids. The germline V gene encodes CDR1 SQVTM and CDR2 ANQGSEA. The CDR3 sequence is CSVISGRGEETQYF. The DNA for the CDR3 is TGCAGCGTTATAAGCGGGAGGGGTGAAGAGACCCAGTACTTC.

The chain combines TRBV28 with TRBJ2-7; no clear D gene. V dropped 7 bases and J dropped 0 bases, with 19 bases sitting between them. Germline V gene lookup returns CDR1 MDHEN and CDR2 SYDVKM. The CDR3 extends over 16 amino acids. The CDR3 reads CASTNSSHRLSYEQYF. CDR3 in DNA: TGTGCCAGCACCAATAGCTCCCACCGCCTCTCCTACGAGCAGTACTTC.

The chain couples TRBV11-2 to TRBJ2-7; tentative D call: TRBD2 (6 bases). V was cut by 1 base and J by 11 bases, with 12 bases left in between. This CDR3 has 12 amino acids. The germline V gene encodes CDR1 SGHAT and CDR2 FQNNGV. CDR3 amino acids: CASSLGLGRKYF. DNA of the CDR3: TGTGCCAGCAGCTTAGGTTTAGGGAGGAAGTACTTC.

This sequence joins TRBV14 and TRBJ2-7, with D possibly matching TRBD1 (6 bases). Germline values: CDR1 SGHDN, CDR2 FVKESK. The germline V and J ends were trimmed by 4 bases and 8 bases, with 12 bases remaining between them. The CDR3 consists of 12 residues. CDR3 in amino acids: CASSPGDIQQYF. CDR3 sequence (DNA): TGTGCCAGCAGCCCAGGGGACATCCAGCAGTACTTC.

The rearrangement links TRBV6-2 or TRBV6-3 to TRBJ2-1, with 7 bases lining up with TRBD2. The CDR3 has 20 residues. Germline CDR1 and CDR2: MNHEY and SVGEGT. Trimming at V came to 2 bases and at J to 5 bases, leaving 21 bases not matched to a gene. In DNA, the CDR3 is TGTGCCAGCAGTTACGATATTTGGGACTACCTAGGCGGTGGCGACAATGAGCAGTTCTTC. Encoded protein: CASSYDIWDYLGGGDNEQFF.

The gene calls are TRBV28 and TRBJ1-4, with no clear D. The CDR3 covers 13 residues. CDR1 and CDR2 from the germline V gene are MDHEN and SYDVKM. Trimming took off 6 bases at V and 6 bases at J, with 11 bases between the two ends. As DNA, the CDR3 is TGTGCCAGCAGGTCCAGGCCCGATGAAAAACTGTTTTTT. The encoded protein is CASRSRPDEKLFF.

V usage is TRBV28 and J usage is TRBJ2-7; D remains unclear. The CDR3 has 10 amino acids. Germline V gene sequence: CDR1 MDHEN, CDR2 SYDVKM. The germline V and J ends were trimmed by 5 bases and 4 bases, with 3 bases remaining between them. The CDR3 DNA follows: TGTGCCAGCAGTACATACGAGCAGTACTTC. Residues: CASSTYEQYF.

V usage is TRBV10-3 and J usage is TRBJ2-3; 7 bases fit TRBD2. CDR1 ENHRY and CDR2 SYGVKD come from the germline V gene. The CDR3 runs 14 residues. The ends lost 3 bases at V and 0 bases at J; junction bases unmatched: 0. CDR3: CAISDSGSTDTQYF. As DNA, the CDR3 is TGTGCCATCAGTGATAGCGGGAGCACAGATACGCAGTATTTT.

The chain is built from TRBV23-1 and TRBJ2-2, with 8 bases matching TRBD1. TRBV23-1 is noted as an ORF with a role that remains uncertain. The CDR3 contains 18 residues. V lost 1 base to trimming and J lost 3 bases; unmatched junction nucleotides: 10. The CDR3 protein is CASSQWTAGTGYTGELFF. CDR3 coding DNA: TGCGCCAGCAGTCAATGGACCGCCGGGACAGGCTACACCGGGGAGCTGTTTTTT.

The rearrangement uses TRBV6-5 and TRBJ1-2; 9 bases are a match to TRBD1. J gave up 8 bases and V 7 bases, and 11 bases lay outside the gene matches. The CDR3 consists of 14 residues. The germline V gene has CDR1 MNHEY and CDR2 SVGAGI. The CDR3 spells CASTATRQGGGYTF. For the CDR3, the DNA is TGTGCCAGCACCGCGACGAGACAGGGGGGAGGCTACACCTTC.

The gene calls are TRBV7-2 and TRBJ2-5, with D perhaps matching TRBD1 (6 bases). This CDR3 region has 16 residues. The germline gives CDR1 SGHTA, CDR2 FQGNSA. V lost 5 bases and J 3 bases, leaving 19 bases between the germline ends. The CDR3 protein is CASSREVGTSEETQYF. CDR3 nucleotides: TGTGCCAGCAGCCGCGAGGTCGGGACAAGTGAAGAGACCCAGTACTTC.

This chain uses TRBV18 with TRBJ1-1, with 12 bases that match TRBD1. Germline-derived CDR1 and CDR2 are KGHSH and LQKENI. The CDR3 covers 17 residues. Unmatched junction bases numbered 8, after V lost 1 base and J lost 5 bases. The CDR3 nucleotides read TGTGCCAGCTCACCACAGGGACAGGGGGCGCGAAGGACTGAAGCTTTCTTT. Residues: CASSPQGQGARRTEAFF.

The V and J genes are TRBV7-3 and TRBJ2-3, with 7 bases that match TRBD1. With 0 bases clipped from V and 11 bases from J, the junction kept 5 bases outside the gene matches. The CDR3 runs 13 residues. CDR1 is SGHTA, CDR2 FQGTGA, per germline. The CDR3: CASSLTRQGGQYF. CDR3 nucleotide sequence: TGTGCCAGCAGCTTAACTAGACAGGGTGGGCAGTATTTT.

V gene TRBV24-1 combines with J gene TRBJ2-7; D unclear. The V gene's germline CDR1 is KGHDR and CDR2 SFDVKD. V lost 3 bases and J lost 11, with 16 bases in between. The CDR3 contains 13 residues. In nucleotides, the CDR3 is TGTGCCACCAGTGATAATCTATCCCGAAAAGAGTACTTC. Its translation: CATSDNLSRKEYF.

The chain joins TRBV21-1 to TRBJ1-5; the DNA was not compared with TRBD1, the D call given in the table. TRBV21-1 is a pseudogene locus. The CDR3 loop spans 16 amino acids. The CDR3 is CASSKGGTGPNQPQHF. The CDR3 nucleotides are TGTGCCAGCAGCAAAGGAGGGACAGGGCCAAATCAGCCCCAGCATTTT.